These 25 T cell receptor beta chains originate from one sample sequenced in a study of human T cells and chemical hapten exposure. TCRdb processed the RACE reads anew with MiXCR; each CDR3 protein has one entry. The top ten clones hold 1.5% of a sample with under 90,000 distinct CDR3 sequences, approximately 8% of them seen once. Sample time point: healthy volunteer bleed at 6 weeks. Total RNA was extracted from unfractionated whole blood. The sequencing sample was made of whole blood. These receptors originate from a male donor in good health. Some clones in this sample may be carry-over from other donors' samples.

The chain is built from TRBV6-4 and TRBJ2-3; possibly TRBD1 or TRBD2 for D (5 bases each). The germline CDR1 and CDR2 sequences are MRHNA and SNTAGT. The CDR3 is made up of 14 amino acids. Deletions cut 2 bases from V and 4 bases from J, with 10 bases between. The DNA for the CDR3 is TGTGCCAGCAGTGACACCAGAGGGGCAGATACGCAGTATTTT. This sequence encodes CASSDTRGADTQYF.

This clonotype was counted between two and nine times. The chain combines TRBV2 with TRBJ1-4, with D tentatively TRBD1 (5 bases). Germline V gene data show CDR1 as SNHLY and CDR2 as FYNNEI. V shed 5 bases and J shed 8 bases, with 18 bases lying between them. The CDR3 runs to 15 residues. CDR3 sequence: CASSTRTGGGEKLFF. DNA for the CDR3: TGTGCCAGCAGTACCCGGACGGGGGGAGGAGAAAAACTGTTTTTT.

The chain uses TRBV18 and TRBJ2-7; D is unresolved. The CDR3 consists of 13 residues. Germline V gives CDR1 KGHSH, CDR2 LQKENI. The ends were cut back, 2 bases at V and 3 bases at J, with 8 bases in the middle. The CDR3 sequence is CASSPTASYEQYF. The CDR3 DNA reads TGTGCCAGCTCACCAACAGCTAGCTACGAGCAGTACTTC.

This clonotype was seen only a few times. The chain carries TRBV20-1 and TRBJ2-7, with 7 nucleotides matching TRBD2. Germline V gives CDR1 DFQATT, CDR2 SNEGSKA (reference sequence). The CDR3 runs 13 residues. Trimming removed 3 bases from V and 6 bases from J; junction bases left unmatched: 8. CDR3 sequence (DNA): TGCAGTGCTAGTAGATTGCGGGGGTCCGAGCAGTACTTC. It encodes CSASRLRGSEQYF.

This chain joins TRBV20-1 and TRBJ2-2; possibly TRBD2 for D (5 bases). Trimming removed 5 bases at V and 8 bases at J, with 18 bases between. Germline V CDR1 and CDR2: DFQATT, SNEGSKA (reference sequence). The CDR3 extends over 14 amino acids. CDR3 bases: TGCAGTGCTCGCTCCGGGGTTGATAGGGGGGAGCTGTTTTTT. This gives the protein CSARSGVDRGELFF.

The chain combines TRBV6-4 with TRBJ1-1, with TRBD1 as a possible D gene (6 bases). Germline V gene lookup returns CDR1 MRHNA and CDR2 SNTAGT. Trimming cost V 6 bases and J 9 bases, with 11 bases left between them. This CDR3 is built from 11 residues. The CDR3, as DNA: TGTGCCAGCAGGGGGCAGGGGAAAGCTTTCTTT. As protein: CASRGQGKAFF.

This clonotype has a handful of counts. The genes are TRBV7-9 and TRBJ2-4; possible D gene TRBD2, 6 bases. This CDR3 is 17 amino acids long. The V end lost 5 bases, the J end lost 0 bases, and 17 bases lay between the germline ends. Looked up from germline, CDR1 is SEHNR and CDR2 is FQNEAQ (reference sequence). The CDR3 reads CASSATGGQLAKNIQYF. The CDR3 region has the DNA TGTGCCAGCAGCGCGACCGGAGGGCAACTAGCCAAAAACATTCAGTACTTC.

There are many counts of this clonotype. The chain recombines TRBV29-1 with TRBJ1-2; D is ambiguous. The CDR3 runs 12 residues. The V end was cut by 3 bases, the J end by 8 bases, with 13 bases between. Germline CDR1 SQVTM, CDR2 ANQGSEA. The CDR3 spells CSVEGGVEGYTF. The CDR3 DNA follows: TGCAGCGTTGAGGGTGGCGTTGAGGGCTACACCTTC.

V is TRBV20-1 and J is TRBJ2-1, with TRBD2 matching 14 bases. The germline V gene has CDR1 DFQATT and CDR2 SNEGSKA (reference sequence). V was clipped by 3 bases and J by 1 base; unmatched bases: 14. This CDR3 comprises 20 residues. CDR3 coding DNA: TGCAGTGCTAGCCAAACCCGACTAGCGGGAGGGCCAGGATCCTACAATGAGCAGTTCTTC. It codes for CSASQTRLAGGPGSYNEQFF.

This clonotype was picked up many times. This chain links TRBV20-1 with TRBJ2-7; 7 positions agree with TRBD1. After removal of 3 bases from V and 3 bases from J, the junction contained 5 bases not matched to a gene. CDR3 length: 13 residues. Germline loops: CDR1 DFQATT, CDR2 SNEGSKA (reference sequence). CDR3 region: CSARGTADYEQYF. The DNA for the CDR3 is TGCAGTGCTAGGGGGACAGCCGACTACGAGCAGTACTTC.

Only a few counts were recorded for this clonotype. The chain carries TRBV5-1 and TRBJ2-7, with 9 bases lining up with TRBD1. In germline, CDR1 is SGHRS, CDR2 YFSETQ. V lost 1 base, J lost 2 bases, and 4 bases stayed unmatched. The CDR3 has 15 residues. The CDR3 is CASSLSGTGTYEQYF. The CDR3 bases are TGCGCCAGCAGCTTGTCCGGGACAGGGACCTACGAGCAGTACTTC.

The chain recombines TRBV6-5 with TRBJ1-5; D gene unclear. The germline V gene encodes CDR1 MNHEY and CDR2 SVGAGI. V was pared by 2 bases and J by 1 base, with 9 bases between. The CDR3 totals 15 residues. The CDR3 bases are TGTGCCAGCAGTTACCTACCGCGGAGCAATCAGCCCCAGCATTTT. Translated, it gives CASSYLPRSNQPQHF.

This clonotype showed up just a few times. CDR3 DNA sequence: TGTGCCAGCAGTTTCTCGACAGGAGTGAACACTGAAGCTTTCTTT. Translated: CASSFSTGVNTEAFF. The rearrangement links TRBV27 to TRBJ1-1, with D perhaps TRBD1 (6 bases). There are 15 residues in the CDR3. Germline V gene data show CDR1 as MNHEY and CDR2 as SMNVEV (reference sequence). V gave up 3 bases and J gave up 0 bases, with 11 bases separating them.

This clonotype was observed many times. The chain joins TRBV5-1 to TRBJ2-1, with D hard to call. This CDR3 has 13 residues. CDR1 and CDR2 (germline): SGHRS, YFSETQ. Between the trimmed V and J ends, which lost 0 bases and 6 bases, there was a span of 7 bases. The CDR3, as DNA: TGCGCCAGCAGCTTGGGACCCATCAATGAGCAGTTCTTC. Its translation: CASSLGPINEQFF.

This clonotype has only a few counts. This chain joins TRBV3-1 and TRBJ2-5; tentatively, D is TRBD1 (5 bases). CDR3 size: 15 residues. Trimming took off 1 base at V and 5 bases at J, with 14 bases between the two ends. CDR1 is LGHDT and CDR2 is YNNKEL in the germline V gene (reference sequence). DNA for the CDR3: TGTGCCAGCAGCCAAGTAGGGGAAAGGGGTGAGACCCAGTACTTC. This codes for CASSQVGERGETQYF.

The genes are TRBV20-1 and TRBJ2-7; D ambiguous. Trimming pared 3 bases from V and 2 bases from J, leaving 11 bases between. CDR1 DFQATT and CDR2 SNEGSKA come from the germline V gene (reference sequence). The CDR3 length is 13 residues. This CDR3 reads CSASRTRTYEQYF. In nucleotides, the CDR3 is TGCAGTGCTAGCCGGACCCGCACCTACGAGCAGTACTTC.

With regard to this clonotype: A much larger clonotype is one base distant, so this may be a read error. The rearrangement links TRBV7-8 to TRBJ2-1; D is unclear. CDR3 length: 15 amino acids. Germline V gene lookup returns CDR1 SGHVS and CDR2 FQNEAQ. The DNA for the CDR3 is TGTGCCAGCAGCTTAGCAGAGGACCCGCGCAATGAGCAGTCCTTC. This encodes CASSLAEDPRNEQSF.

This clonotype was recorded at least ten times. The chain employs TRBV7-2 and TRBJ2-4; tentatively, D is TRBD1 (6 bases). Per germline, CDR1 SGHTA and CDR2 FQGNSA. Trimming cost V 1 base and J 5 bases, with 27 bases left between them. This CDR3 is 20 amino acids long. The CDR3 sequence: CASSLVSFLNRAVEENIQYF. The CDR3 DNA reads TGTGCCAGCAGCTTAGTTTCGTTCCTCAACAGGGCGGTCGAGGAAAACATTCAGTACTTC. Using reference TRBV7-2 and TRBJ2-4 for the parts outside the CDR3, the full variable domain is GAGVSQSPSNKVTEKGKDVELRCDPISGHTALYWYRQSLGQGLEFLIYFQGNSAPDKSGLPSDRFSAERTGGSVSTLTIQRTQQEDSAVYLCASSLVSFLNRAVEENIQYFGAGTRLSVL.

This clonotype was recorded many times. V is TRBV25-1 and J is TRBJ2-7, with TRBD1 matching 9 bases. V trimming: 4 bases; J trimming: 6 bases; junction bases outside the gene matches: 7. CDR3 length: 14 residues. The V gene's germline CDR1 is MGHDK and CDR2 SYGVNS. CDR3 sequence: CASSASGTGSEQYF. The CDR3 region has the DNA TGTGCCAGCAGTGCCTCCGGGACAGGGTCCGAGCAGTACTTC.

The CDR3 loop reads CSARESGRAYYEQFF. In DNA form, the CDR3 reads TGCAGTGCTAGGGAGAGCGGGAGGGCCTATTATGAGCAGTTCTTC. V gene TRBV20-1 combines with J gene TRBJ2-1; 10 bases are shared with TRBD2. The ends lost 3 bases at V and 8 bases at J; junction bases unmatched: 10. The CDR3 length is 15 residues. Germline V CDR1 and CDR2: DFQATT, SNEGSKA (reference sequence).

This clonotype has a count of ten or more. This chain links TRBV7-9 with TRBJ1-5, with TRBD1 as a possible D gene (5 bases). V was clipped by 4 bases and J by 7 bases, with 11 bases between them. The CDR3 length is 13 residues. Germline CDR1 is SEHNR and CDR2 is FQNEAQ (reference sequence). The CDR3 loop reads CASSSQGDQPQHF. Here the CDR3 DNA reads TGTGCCAGCAGCTCGCAGGGAGACCAGCCCCAGCATTTT.

This clonotype was found a few times. The rearrangement uses TRBV6-2 or TRBV6-3 and TRBJ2-6, with 7 bases lining up with TRBD1. The germline CDR1 and CDR2 sequences are MNHEY and SVGEGT. Trimming removed 6 bases from V and 0 bases from J; junction bases left unmatched: 14. The CDR3 length is 19 residues. The CDR3 nucleotides read TGTGCCAGCAGAGATACCGGGACAGTGCCCCTCTCTGGGGCCAACGTCCTGACTTTC. This codes for CASRDTGTVPLSGANVLTF.

With regard to this clonotype: The junction departs from the called germline gene at one end, perhaps through a read error. The CDR3 protein is CASSLEAGPSSNEQFF. The CDR3 bases are TGTGCCAGCAGCTTAGAGGCGGGACCCTCCTCCAATGAGCAGTTCTTC. The chain links TRBV7-6 to TRBJ2-1; D perhaps matches TRBD2 (6 bases). Germline lookup yields CDR1 SGHVS and CDR2 FNYEAQ. The CDR3 length is 16 residues.

This clonotype was counted between two and nine times. This sequence joins TRBV5-1 and TRBJ2-1; tentative D call: TRBD2 (6 bases). CDR3 length equals 14 residues. V was shortened by 1 base and J by 8 bases, with 13 bases between the two germline ends. Germline-derived CDR1 and CDR2 are SGHRS and YFSETQ. CDR3 in DNA: TGCGCCAGCAGCTTGTCGGGAGTTTGGGATGAGCAGTTCTTC. Its translation: CASSLSGVWDEQFF.

This clonotype came up a few times. This chain connects TRBV3-1 to TRBJ1-2; the D gene is possibly TRBD1 (6 bases). CDR1 LGHDT and CDR2 YNNKEL come from the germline V gene (reference sequence). CDR3 length equals 17 residues. V dropped 2 bases and J dropped 7 bases, with 23 bases sitting between them. CDR3 protein: CASSQPPPSGRGSGYTF. Written as DNA, the CDR3 is TGTGCCAGCAGCCAACCACCCCCATCGGGCAGGGGTTCTGGCTACACCTTC.